This T cell receptor (beta chain) was recorded in a study of pediatric ulcerative colitis (dated by TCRdb to the late 2010s). Turning to the overall study: Of the ulcerative colitis patients, about 7 had pancolitis and two had left-sided colitis, and histology in every patient was consistent with ulcerative colitis. Under 10 newly diagnosed, treatment-naive pediatric ulcerative colitis patients and four non-IBD control children each provided paired blood and rectal samples. The Pediatric Ulcerative Colitis Activity Index classified a couple of patients as having mild disease, several as having moderate disease and three as having acute severe colitis.

CDR1 is given as SNHLY and CDR2 as FYNNEI, both from the germline V gene. Reading from cysteine to phenylalanine, the CDR3 counts 12 amino acids. Kept here is only the CDR3 DNA, which spans 36 bases and is read in frame from base 1. Trimming at the junction amounts to 4 bases on V and 5 bases on J, and the germline ends lie 5 bases apart. Rearranged CDR3 beta regions were amplified from genomic DNA with multiplex V and J primers using the immunoSEQ TRB Survey service. To keep depth equal across samples, survey-level sequencing depth of up to 500,000 reads per sample was applied. Libraries were purified and pooled, and sequencing was performed on Illumina technology. On the study's bioinformatics: Productive clonality, sample overlap, pairwise scatters, CDR3 beta length, V/D/J gene usage and productiveness were all assessed with the immunoSEQ online tools. Calculated diversity was defined as the number of unique rearrangements divided by total templates times 100, and Shannon and Simpson indices were additionally computed. Z-score normalized data were analyzed by principal component analysis with the R prcomp function and the ggbiplot package. Morisita's index was used to quantify the clonal overlap between blood and rectum within each subject. TCRdb retrieved this table from immuneACCESS and kept in-frame rearrangements only. Not all clones are present; in checked studies, unresolved V genes account for under half, and no reason is known for the remainder. V and J calls and clone size are as listed in that table; D and trimming were resolved from the DNA. The sample contains tens of thousands of clones, about 80% of them found a single time. 0.65% to 0.95% of the sample belongs to the ten largest clones.

About this clone: It has no known antigen specificity. There are no base qualities to consult, and no much larger clone falls within one base.

The full study reports these points: Compared with controls, ulcerative colitis patients showed significantly higher autologous blood-rectal clonal overlap, a finding that suggests increased T cell trafficking to inflamed tissue. Repertoires were derived from total lymphocyte DNA, so rare subsets such as regulatory T cells may have patterns not reflected. For technical reasons, substantially fewer templates were yielded by the blood samples of two patients, and these blood samples were excluded from blood-rectal overlap analysis. Blood-derived T cells may have been included in rectal pinch biopsies, especially in patients with overt colitis. Only a few individuals were included in the healthy control group, which was small. Features of the rectal repertoire distinguished controls, mild-moderate colitis patients and acute severe colitis patients, and in acute severe colitis rectal diversity was lower because of clonal expansions. A couple of rectal CDR3 clonotypes were found in every ulcerative colitis patient but in no control.

During colonoscopy, one to two pinch biopsies were obtained from the rectum for research purposes. No immunosuppressive medication had been given to the ulcerative colitis patients before the diagnostic colonoscopy. Rectal biopsies were digested with proteinase K before DNA isolation. The Wizard kit (Promega) was used to extract genomic DNA from blood and intestinal samples. Sequencing was carried out using gut tissue. The source is a boy aged 10-17 years with moderate ulcerative colitis. Recombination connected TRBV2 to TRBJ2-2, and the D gene may be TRBD2, 5 bases matching. The CDR3 region has the sequence CASSGGTGELFF. In nucleotide form, the sequence is TGTGCCAGCAGTGGCGGGACCGGGGAGCTGTTTTTT. The variable domain in full, with residues beyond the CDR3 obtained from the reference TRBV2 and TRBJ2-2 genes, is EPEVTQTPSHQVTQMGQEVILRCVPISNHLYFYWYRQILGQKVEFLVSFYNNEISEKSEIFDDQFSVERPDGSNFTLKIRSTKLEDSAMYFCASSGGTGELFFGEGSRLTVL.